This T cell receptor beta chain was found in a study of blood T cell repertoires in COVID-19. On the study more broadly: Both acute and convalescent COVID-19 samples were obtained from the United States, Italy and Spain.

The germline V gene encodes CDR1 SGHVS and CDR2 FQNEAQ. This CDR3 is 17 amino acids long. J was trimmed by 9 bases and V by 4 bases; bases with no gene match: 12. Methods used by the authors: Reference gene primers were amplified, and this amplification served to estimate nucleated cell counts. Method: immunoSEQ multiplex PCR; TCRdb's copy keeps in-frame clones and lacks some. Clonal size and the V and J genes are those of that table, whereas D and trimming came from the DNA. Of around 86,000 clones listed, approximately 84% are singletons. This TCR was sampled from a human donor in a cohort sampled during active COVID-19. The V call is TRBV7-8, the J call TRBJ2-1, with 13 positions matching TRBD2. The specimen sequenced was peripheral blood. The CDR3 bases are TGTGCCAGCAGCTACCTCCTTGGGACTAGCGGGGTGGGTGAGCAGTTCTTC. Translated, it gives CASSYLLGTSGVGEQFF. Full variable domain (rest looked up from reference TRBV7-8 and TRBJ2-1): GAGVSQSPRYKVAKRGQDVALRCDPISGHVSLFWYQQALGQGPEFLTYFQNEAQLDKSGLPSDRFFAERPEGSVSTLKIQRTQQEDSAVYLCASSYLLGTSGVGEQFFGPGTRLTVL.